A selection of T cell receptor beta chains follows, all from one sample in a study of Ad26.COV2.S vaccination and SARS-CoV-2 variants. Only in-frame clones appear in the TCRdb table, and some are missing; sequencing was by immunoSEQ multiplex PCR. The table has almost 400,000 clones, 70% to 90% seen once. The input for sequencing was peripheral blood, taken in a trial of Ad26.COV2.S vaccine versus placebo. All receptors come from a person aged 18-60 years who received the Ad26.COV2.S COVID-19 vaccine or a placebo. CDR3s leave out the opening cysteine and the closing phenylalanine or tryptophan. The D gene is left open where the match is weak.

D gene: TRBD1; V gene: TRBV6-5; CDR3 protein: ASSSPGQASYEQY
D gene: .; V gene: TRBV2; CDR3 protein: ASSESGGTGNTIY
D gene: .; V gene: TRBV7-3; CDR3 protein: ASRLDQGEAF
D gene: .; V gene: TRBV5-6; CDR3 protein: ASSLVGYTDTQY
D gene: TRBD1; V gene: TRBV29-1; CDR3 protein: SVLRDRGEKLF
D gene: .; V gene: TRBV11-3; CDR3 protein: ASSLYGGTRPYNEQF
D gene: .; V gene: TRBV25-1; CDR3 protein: ASSEYPSESEQF
D gene: .; V gene: TRBV7-2; CDR3 protein: ASSPRWGPVGTQY
D gene: TRBD2; V gene: TRBV5-6; CDR3 protein: ASSRLAGNYEQY
D gene: .; V gene: TRBV28; CDR3 protein: ASSLSKPGVGGNEQF
D gene: .; V gene: TRBV6-1; CDR3 protein: ASSSGASYEQY
D gene: .; V gene: TRBV3-1/TRBV3-2; CDR3 protein: ASKRHGEDTQY
D gene: TRBD1; V gene: TRBV29-1; CDR3 protein: SVRQGLGETQY
D gene: .; V gene: TRBV28; CDR3 protein: ASSFTLSANYGYT
D gene: .; V gene: TRBV6-2/TRBV6-3; CDR3 protein: ASSYVEGETQY
D gene: TRBD1; V gene: TRBV5-6; CDR3 protein: ASSLGQGELEQY
D gene: TRBD2; V gene: TRBV6-5; CDR3 protein: ASSQLAGGSYEQY
D gene: TRBD2; V gene: TRBV4-1; CDR3 protein: ASSPPGLVLAEQY
D gene: TRBD2; V gene: TRBV10-2; CDR3 protein: ASGPRDFASGRTSYEQY
D gene: .; V gene: TRBV24-1; CDR3 protein: ATSDPGSEQF
D gene: .; V gene: TRBV5-6; CDR3 protein: ASSLFGPYEQY
D gene: .; V gene: TRBV5-1; CDR3 protein: ASSLREGLPYEQY
D gene: TRBD2; V gene: TRBV7-9; CDR3 protein: ASSFPPGRVGDEQF
D gene: .; V gene: TRBV7-2; CDR3 protein: ASSFSGGNQPQH
D gene: TRBD2; V gene: TRBV9; CDR3 protein: ASSVGSGGTDTQY
D gene: .; V gene: TRBV5-1; CDR3 protein: ASSLEVVNSEQY
D gene: TRBD2; V gene: TRBV14; CDR3 protein: ASSPWTSGFTDTQY
D gene: .; V gene: TRBV5-8; CDR3 protein: ASRPGRAYEQY
D gene: TRBD1; V gene: TRBV19; CDR3 protein: ASRQGAEETQY
D gene: .; V gene: TRBV6-5; CDR3 protein: ASSLDRKNTEAF
D gene: .; V gene: TRBV30; CDR3 protein: AWSVLGAITDTQY
D gene: TRBD2; V gene: TRBV27; CDR3 protein: ASSLSSPGLAYEQY
D gene: .; V gene: TRBV7-8; CDR3 protein: ASSLDREGGNEQF
D gene: .; V gene: TRBV28; CDR3 protein: ASSLVNMNTEAF
D gene: .; V gene: TRBV5-1; CDR3 protein: ASSLASTNEKLF
D gene: TRBD1; V gene: TRBV9; CDR3 protein: ASSVTGHRSDEQY
D gene: .; V gene: TRBV29-1; CDR3 protein: SVLYIYLNEQF
D gene: .; V gene: TRBV13; CDR3 protein: ASSPIPGLGRGRTEAF
D gene: .; V gene: TRBV6-6; CDR3 protein: ASSYSIRGTEPQH
D gene: .; V gene: TRBV7-9; CDR3 protein: ASSSGSGELF
D gene: .; V gene: TRBV7-2; CDR3 protein: ASSLAWVTVNTEAF
D gene: TRBD2; V gene: TRBV4-1; CDR3 protein: ASRGELAAVEQF
D gene: .; V gene: TRBV19; CDR3 protein: ASSHTRAGANVLT
D gene: .; V gene: TRBV2; CDR3 protein: ASSDRVSYNEQF
D gene: .; V gene: TRBV11-2; CDR3 protein: ASSLVRAVGELF
D gene: .; V gene: TRBV19; CDR3 protein: ATSELGEEETQY
D gene: .; V gene: TRBV6-5; CDR3 protein: ASSYSREVRRNTIY
D gene: .; V gene: TRBV7-9; CDR3 protein: ASSPLGGAKNIQY
D gene: .; V gene: TRBV5-4; CDR3 protein: ASSGQFGEQF
D gene: .; V gene: TRBV28; CDR3 protein: ASSFAGAGGYT
D gene: TRBD2; V gene: TRBV6-5; CDR3 protein: ASSFAGGEQF
D gene: TRBD2; V gene: TRBV7-9; CDR3 protein: ASSPSEGGRISNEQF
D gene: .; V gene: TRBV28; CDR3 protein: APSAPSQVEQY
D gene: TRBD1; V gene: TRBV6-6; CDR3 protein: ASSLQGAFSTDTQY